This T cell receptor beta chain was captured in a study of primary melanoma T cells and metastatic recurrence (dated by TCRdb to 2019 to 2021). For the wider study: The cohort was made up of approximately 200 primary melanomas of stage T2 to T4, with thickness greater than 1 mm. Whether T-cell fraction and T-cell repertoire clonality in primary melanoma tumors predicted patient outcome was tested in the study. The T-cell fraction measured by TCR beta sequencing was compared against progression-free survival as the clinical outcome. Histopathological grading of tumor-infiltrating lymphocytes was compared with the T-cell fraction derived from sequencing. Points the paper makes about the study in general: An effective T-cell-mediated antitumor response in primary melanoma was framed by the authors only as a suggestion, not a demonstrated mechanism. A T-cell fraction greater than 20% appeared to be protective whatever the ulceration status, mitotic rate or nodal disease. Compared with adding any other histopathological variable to tumor thickness, adding T-cell fraction reportedly produced a bigger improvement in progression-free survival prediction. Tumor T-cell fraction was reported to predict progression-free survival independently of thickness, ulceration, mitotic rate and age.

Measured from the cysteine to the phenylalanine, the CDR3 is 12 residues long. Just CDR3 DNA is preserved here, 36 bases in frame from base 1. CDR1 is given as GTSNPN and CDR2 as SVGIG, both from the germline V gene (reference sequence). Deletion took 3 bases off V and 6 bases off J, with a span of 9 bases between the germline ends. Comments on this clone: Its cognate antigen has yet to be identified. Per-base qualities were not stored, and no clone one base away is much larger.

Library generation was performed with the immunoSEQ multiplex PCR assay. High-throughput sequencing of the T-cell receptor beta chain was performed on primary melanoma tumor tissue. The original methods were these. TCRB CDR3 sharing between samples and the distribution of insertions and deletions were included in the repertoire analyses. The predictive value of the T-cell fraction was ranked against histopathological variables by a gradient-boosted model. TCRdb limited this immuneACCESS table to in-frame rearrangements with V and J called. A share of clones is missing; checked studies link under half to unresolved V genes, and the rest is unexplained. That table is the source of V, J and clone size, and D and trimming were worked out from the DNA. The sample table contains around 130 clones; only one count was recorded for approximately 84% of them. The ten largest clonotypes hold approximately 16% of the sample.

The primary melanoma of each patient had been surgically resected and was considered potentially curable but at risk of metastatic recurrence. This chain is built from TRBV30 and TRBJ2-1; no D gene call is confident. Material: melanoma tumor tissue. This receptor was obtained from a human donor with melanoma. The nucleotide sequence reads as follows: TGTGCCTGGAGCTCCACTCTCAATGAGCAGTTCTTC. The encoded protein is CAWSSTLNEQFF.